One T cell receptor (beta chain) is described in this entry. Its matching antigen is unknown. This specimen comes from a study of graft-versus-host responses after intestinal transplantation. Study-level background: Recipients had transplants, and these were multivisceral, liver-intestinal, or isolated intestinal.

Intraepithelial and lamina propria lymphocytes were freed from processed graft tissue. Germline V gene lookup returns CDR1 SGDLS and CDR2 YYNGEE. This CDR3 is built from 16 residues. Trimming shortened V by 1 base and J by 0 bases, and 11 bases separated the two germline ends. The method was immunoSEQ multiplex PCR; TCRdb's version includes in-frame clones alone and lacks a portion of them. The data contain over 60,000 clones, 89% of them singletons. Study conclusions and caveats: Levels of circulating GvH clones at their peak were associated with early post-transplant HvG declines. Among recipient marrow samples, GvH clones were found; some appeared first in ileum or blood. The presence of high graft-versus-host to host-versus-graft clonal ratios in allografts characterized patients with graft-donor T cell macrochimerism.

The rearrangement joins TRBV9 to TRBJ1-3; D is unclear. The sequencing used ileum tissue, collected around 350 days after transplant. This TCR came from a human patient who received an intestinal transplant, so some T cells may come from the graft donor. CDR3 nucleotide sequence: TGTGCCAGCAGCGTAAGGGCAGAGCGCTCTGGAAACACCATATATTTT. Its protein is CASSVRAERSGNTIYF.